This entry lists 3 T cell receptor beta chains sequenced from one sample in a study of yellow fever vaccine responses in identical twins listed by TCRdb under 2018. Library preparation used RT-PCR. The sequencer listed for this sample is Illumina HiSeq 2500. Through fastp at Q25 and MiXCR, TCRdb rebuilt clones from the public reads, retaining in-frame beta chains. Rows with a matching CDR3 protein are joined into one entry that keeps the most common DNA and genes. For this sample the table gives about 9,000 distinct CDR3 sequences, of which roughly 88% were detected only once. The ten most abundant clones make up 2.1% of the sample. The specimen was T cells from blood (PBMCs), unsorted or a sorted subset (not recorded which), collected before or after yellow fever vaccination (not recorded which). The receptor set was obtained from a young woman who received the yellow fever vaccine. Donor details come from another sample of the same person, matched by shared clones.

V gene TRBV5-6 combines with J gene TRBJ2-5, with 8 bases matching TRBD2. In germline, CDR1 is SGHDT, CDR2 YYEEEE. This CDR3 comprises 15 residues. The V segment lost 1 base and the J segment 4 bases; nucleotides outside the gene matches: 6. In DNA, the CDR3 is TGTGCCAGCAGCTTGATTGGGGCGGGAGGAGAGACCCAGTACTTC. This translates into CASSLIGAGGETQYF.

CDR3: CASSSTNEQFF. CDR3 nucleotides: TGTGCCAGCAGCTCCACAAATGAGCAGTTCTTC. The V and J genes are TRBV7-9 and TRBJ2-1; D remains ambiguous. The CDR3 spans 11 residues. From germline, CDR1 is SEHNR and CDR2 FQNEAQ (reference sequence). Trimming pared 4 bases from V and 7 bases from J, leaving 5 bases between.

The chain uses TRBV5-5 and TRBJ2-1; D ambiguous. The V gene's germline CDR1 is SGHKS and CDR2 YYEKEE (reference sequence). V lost 0 bases to trimming and J lost 2 bases, with 9 bases between them. The CDR3 covers 15 residues. The CDR3: CASSLARGPYNEQFF. The CDR3 DNA sequence: TGTGCCAGCAGCTTGGCCCGCGGCCCCTACAATGAGCAGTTCTTC.